The text below deals with one T cell receptor (beta chain). V lost 0 bases and J 8 bases, leaving 14 bases between the germline ends. This CDR3 has 15 amino acids. Per germline, CDR1 MNHEY and CDR2 SVGAGI. The protocol was immunoSEQ multiplex PCR, while the TCRdb copy is restricted to in-frame clones and leaves out a portion. The sample comprises roughly 180,000 clones, less than 90% of which are singletons, and less than 25% rests with the top ten. The data are from a study of blood T cell repertoires in COVID-19. J is TRBJ2-1 and V is TRBV6-5; D is possibly TRBD1 (6 bases). The source of this sequence is a man aged 70-80 years with active or convalescent COVID-19. Sequenced sample: peripheral blood. CDR3 loop: CASSYSAGQFDEQFF. The DNA for the CDR3 is TGTGCCAGCAGTTACTCGGCCGGACAGTTCGATGAGCAGTTCTTC.